These 29 T cell receptor beta chains were all obtained from the same sample, sequenced in a study of blood T cell repertoires in COVID-19. The repertoire was sequenced with immunoSEQ multiplex PCR; TCRdb's copy has only in-frame clones and lacks some. The sample shows more than 250,000 clones, about 82% of them seen only once. Sample: peripheral blood. These receptors all come from a man aged 45-60 years with active or convalescent COVID-19.

The chain uses TRBV6-5 and TRBJ1-1; 9 bases are shared with TRBD1. Germline values: CDR1 MNHEY, CDR2 SVGAGI. This CDR3 has 14 residues. After removal of 6 bases from V and 3 bases from J, the junction contained 5 bases not matched to a gene. This CDR3 reads CASSRRTGDTEAFF. In DNA form, the CDR3 reads TGTGCCAGCAGCCGTCGGACAGGGGACACTGAAGCTTTCTTT.

The rearrangement joins TRBV5-1 to TRBJ1-3, with a tentative D call TRBD1 (6 bases). CDR1 is SGHRS and CDR2 is YFSETQ in the germline V gene. The V end lost 2 bases, the J end lost 0 bases, and 9 bases lay between the germline ends. The CDR3 runs 15 residues. The CDR3 loop reads CASSLETGSGNTIYF. CDR3 in DNA: TGCGCCAGCAGCTTAGAGACAGGCTCTGGAAACACCATATATTTT.

The gene calls are TRBV27 and TRBJ1-6; D gene unclear. V lost 8 bases, J lost 5 bases, and 10 bases lay in between. Germline V CDR1 and CDR2: MNHEY, SMNVEV (reference sequence). This CDR3 comprises 13 residues. The CDR3 loop is CASRGSNNSPLHF. The CDR3 nucleotides read TGTGCCAGCCGAGGGAGTAATAATTCACCCCTCCACTTT.

The rearrangement joins TRBV18 to TRBJ2-3; TRBD1 might be the D (7 bases). CDR3 length equals 14 residues. Looked up from germline, CDR1 is KGHSH and CDR2 is LQKENI. V was shortened by 3 bases and J by 4 bases, with 11 bases between the two germline ends. The CDR3 DNA reads as TGTGCCAGCTCACCGCAGGGGGGTCCAGATACGCAGTATTTT. As protein: CASSPQGGPDTQYF.

The chain carries TRBV3-1 (or the pseudogene TRBV3-2) and TRBJ2-7; 11 nucleotides agree with TRBD2. CDR3 length: 14 amino acids. CDR1 is LGHDT and CDR2 is YNNKEL in the germline V gene (reference sequence). V was clipped by 4 bases and J by 2 bases; unmatched bases: 1. The CDR3 protein is CASSPGLAAYEQYF. DNA of the CDR3: TGTGCCAGCAGCCCGGGACTAGCGGCCTACGAGCAGTACTTC.

The chain recombines TRBV7-9 with TRBJ1-2; unclear D gene. The CDR3 covers 16 residues. The germline gives CDR1 SEHNR, CDR2 FQNEAQ (reference sequence). The germline V and J ends were trimmed by 1 base and 2 bases, with 14 bases remaining between them. The CDR3 region has the DNA TGTGCCAGCAGCTTAGTCGCCCCAACGAGCAACTATGGCTACACCTTC. Translated, it gives CASSLVAPTSNYGYTF.

This clone was seen a few times. J is TRBJ2-7 and V is TRBV15; tentatively, D is TRBD2 (5 bases). The germline CDR1 and CDR2 sequences are LNHNV and YYDKDF (reference sequence). The CDR3 totals 15 residues. Trimming took 5 bases from V and 3 from J, leaving 17 bases between them. DNA of the CDR3: TGTGCCACCAGCCCCAAAGGCCACGGGAACTACGAGCAGTACTTC. Translation: CATSPKGHGNYEQYF.

This chain connects TRBV10-2 to TRBJ1-1; D is ambiguous. This CDR3 contains 12 residues. Trimming cost V 6 bases and J 0 bases, with 5 bases left between them. Germline lookup yields CDR1 WSHSY and CDR2 SAAADI. In DNA, the CDR3 is TGCGCCAGCAGAAACATGAACACTGAAGCTTTCTTT. Translating it yields CASRNMNTEAFF.

This clone was seen more than once but under ten times. The chain uses TRBV5-1 and TRBJ1-4, with 7 bases lining up with TRBD1. The germline V gene has CDR1 SGHRS and CDR2 YFSETQ. V trimming: 2 bases; J trimming: 7 bases; junction bases outside the gene matches: 8. The CDR3 is made up of 15 amino acids. CDR3 loop: CASSLEGARGEKLFF. The DNA of the CDR3 is TGCGCCAGCAGCTTAGAGGGGGCGCGGGGTGAAAAACTGTTTTTT.

The rearrangement uses TRBV30 and TRBJ2-5; 9 nucleotides align to TRBD1. The CDR3 runs to 12 residues. Germline V CDR1 and CDR2: GTSNPN, SVGIG (reference sequence). V shed 2 bases and J 13 bases; nucleotides not matched to a gene: 8. CDR3 loop: CAWSPLTGGRYF. The CDR3 DNA reads as TGTGCCTGGAGTCCACTCACAGGGGGCCGGTACTTC.

The chain combines TRBV4-2 with TRBJ2-1; 7 bases align to TRBD2. Trimming removed 8 bases from V and 3 bases from J; junction bases left unmatched: 13. The CDR3 is 16 amino acids. Per germline, CDR1 LGHNA and CDR2 YNFKEQ. The CDR3 loop is CASSPWTGGSYNEQFF. CDR3 DNA sequence: TGTGCCAGCTCCCCATGGACGGGCGGGAGCTACAATGAGCAGTTCTTC.

This chain connects TRBV28 to TRBJ1-2, with 8 bases identical to TRBD1. V was pared by 8 bases and J by 4 bases, with 3 bases of the junction left unmatched. The CDR3 spans 12 residues. Germline CDR1 reads MDHEN; CDR2 reads SYDVKM. The CDR3 coding sequence is TGTGCCAGCGGGGACAGGTCCTATGGCTACACCTTC. Amino acids: CASGDRSYGYTF.

The rearrangement links TRBV7-8 to TRBJ1-2; D may be TRBD1 (6 bases). Trimming took 5 bases from V and 3 from J, leaving 28 bases between them. From germline, CDR1 is SGHVS and CDR2 FQNEAQ. This CDR3 contains 19 residues. The CDR3 region has the DNA TGTGCCAGCAGCCAGTACAGGGTAGTCCCTTCTGATGCTGACTATGGCTACACCTTC. Its translation: CASSQYRVVPSDADYGYTF.

The genes are TRBV28 and TRBJ1-2, with 9 bases lining up with TRBD1. V trimming: 3 bases; J trimming: 5 bases; junction bases outside the gene matches: 7. The CDR3 sequence is 15 residues long. The germline gives CDR1 MDHEN, CDR2 SYDVKM. The CDR3 sequence is CASSFLGQGRYGYTF. The CDR3 bases are TGTGCCAGCAGTTTCCTCGGACAGGGGCGGTATGGCTACACCTTC.

The chain carries TRBV2 and TRBJ1-6; 9 nucleotides line up with TRBD1. Looked up from germline, CDR1 is SNHLY and CDR2 is FYNNEI. The CDR3 is 14 residues long. The junction had 8 bases not matched to a gene; V was cut back by 8 bases and J by 9 bases. CDR3 region: CASSPGQGASPLHF. In nucleotides, the CDR3 is TGTGCCAGCTCTCCGGGACAGGGAGCTTCACCCCTCCACTTT.

This chain joins TRBV15 and TRBJ2-1; tentative D call: TRBD1 (6 bases). The CDR3 runs 14 residues. Trimming left V 8 bases short and J 4 bases short, with 15 bases between. Germline CDR1 LNHNV, CDR2 YYDKDF (reference sequence). CDR3: CATPGVAVYNEQFF. In nucleotides, the CDR3 is TGTGCCACCCCAGGGGTAGCAGTATACAATGAGCAGTTCTTC.

The V and J genes are TRBV13 and TRBJ2-5, with TRBD2 as a possible D gene (5 bases). Between the trimmed V and J ends, which lost 5 bases and 1 base, there was a span of 8 bases. Germline V lookup: CDR1 PRHDT, CDR2 FYEKMQ (reference sequence). The CDR3 runs 13 residues. The CDR3 nucleotides are TGTGCCAGCAGCCCTCGGGGCCAAGAGACCCAGTACTTC. Protein: CASSPRGQETQYF.

The J gene is TRBJ2-7, the V gene TRBV19, with 9 bases fitting TRBD1. V lost 6 bases to trimming and J lost 12 bases; unmatched junction nucleotides: 15. Germline V gene data show CDR1 as LNHDA and CDR2 as SQIVND (reference sequence). The CDR3 totals 14 residues. The CDR3 here is CASSGTGRSQGLYF. Written as DNA, the CDR3 is TGTGCCAGTAGCGGGACAGGGCGCTCTCAAGGTCTGTACTTC. Combining the CDR3 with reference TRBV19 and TRBJ2-7 gives the whole variable domain DGGITQSPKYLFRKEGQNVTLSCEQNLNHDAMYWYRQDPGQGLRLIYYSQIVNDFQKGDIAEGYSVSREKKESFPLTVTSAQKNPTAFYLCASSGTGRSQGLYFGPGTRLTVT.

This clone was seen only a few times. The chain employs TRBV7-2 and TRBJ1-3; D ambiguous. Germline CDR1 is SGHTA and CDR2 is FQGNSA. There are 13 residues in the CDR3. V lost 1 base and J 4 bases, leaving 5 bases between the germline ends. The CDR3 DNA reads TGTGCCAGCAGCTTAGGGCAAGGAAACACCATATATTTT. It specifies CASSLGQGNTIYF.

This sequence joins TRBV29-1 and TRBJ2-5, with 8 bases matching TRBD2. In germline, CDR1 is SQVTM, CDR2 ANQGSEA. There are 14 residues in the CDR3. Trimming took 6 bases from V and 5 from J; bases not matched to a gene: 11. CDR3 region: CSVSPGGTGETQYF. The CDR3 DNA reads TGCAGCGTATCCCCGGGAGGGACGGGGGAGACCCAGTACTTC.

This rearrangement joins TRBV11-3 to TRBJ2-2; possibly TRBD2 for D (5 bases). Trimming shortened V by 8 bases and J by 6 bases, and 10 bases separated the two germline ends. Looked up from germline, CDR1 is SGHNT and CDR2 is YENEEA. This CDR3 has 12 residues. Here the CDR3 DNA reads TGTGCCAGCCGAGGGATGGCCGGGGAGCTGTTTTTT. This encodes CASRGMAGELFF.

The rearrangement links TRBV28 to TRBJ1-2; the D gene is possibly TRBD1 (5 bases). The germline V gene encodes CDR1 MDHEN and CDR2 SYDVKM. Trimming removed 4 bases at V and 3 bases at J, with 9 bases between. CDR3 size: 13 residues. The CDR3 is CASSSGLDYGYTF. For the CDR3, the DNA is TGTGCCAGCAGTTCAGGGCTGGACTATGGCTACACCTTC.

The V and J genes are TRBV7-3 and TRBJ2-3; 9 bases match TRBD1. CDR1 and CDR2 from the germline V gene are SGHTA and FQGTGA. The CDR3 length is 14 residues. V trimming: 8 bases; J trimming: 5 bases; junction bases outside the gene matches: 8. The DNA for the CDR3 is TGTGCCAGCTCGGACAGGGGTGGTCGAGATACGCAGTATTTT. Translating gives CASSDRGGRDTQYF.

A word on this clone: This may come from a read error, since a much larger clone is one base off. Other DNA sequences in the same sample also yield this CDR3. This chain links TRBV27 with TRBJ2-2, with D hard to call. The CDR3 sequence is 11 residues long. V was trimmed by 3 bases and J by 8 bases, leaving 4 bases between them. Germline loops: CDR1 MNHEY, CDR2 SMNVEV (reference sequence). The CDR3 DNA reads as TGTGCCAGCAGTTTCTCTGGGGAGCTGTTTTTT. Translated: CASSFSGELFF.

The chain has TRBV6-1 and TRBJ1-6; tentative D call: TRBD1 (5 bases). CDR1 and CDR2 from the germline V gene are MNHNS and SASEGT. With 2 bases removed from V and 7 bases from J, the gap between germline ends came to 15 bases. This CDR3 comprises 16 residues. CDR3 coding DNA: TGTGCCAGCAGTGAAAGGACCGACAGTGGGAATTCACCCCTCCACTTT. Translated, it gives CASSERTDSGNSPLHF.

The CDR3 is CASSQGVSGSGVGEQFF. CDR3 DNA: TGCGCCAGCAGCCAAGGCGTGAGCGGGAGCGGCGTAGGGGAGCAGTTCTTC. This chain links TRBV4-3 with TRBJ2-1; TRBD2 matches at 8 bases. The CDR3 is 17 amino acids. Germline CDR1 and CDR2: LGHNA and YSLEER. The ends lost 1 base at V and 10 bases at J; junction bases unmatched: 15.

This chain uses TRBV7-9 with TRBJ1-3, with D perhaps TRBD1 (5 bases). The germline V and J ends were trimmed by 4 bases and 2 bases, with 15 bases remaining between them. The CDR3 runs 16 residues. The germline V gene has CDR1 SEHNR and CDR2 FQNEAQ (reference sequence). CDR3 in DNA: TGTGCCAGCAGCTCCGGGACTCTAGTCCCTGGAAACACCATATATTTT. It codes for CASSSGTLVPGNTIYF.

J is TRBJ2-1 and V is TRBV29-1, with a tentative D call TRBD2 (5 bases). This CDR3 comprises 14 residues. Trimming shortened V by 4 bases and J by 6 bases, and 16 bases separated the two germline ends. Germline V gene data show CDR1 as SQVTM and CDR2 as ANQGSEA. The CDR3 region is CSVGVGVPPNEQFF. In DNA, the CDR3 is TGCAGCGTTGGTGTGGGAGTCCCTCCCAATGAGCAGTTCTTC.

The genes are TRBV6-1 and TRBJ2-7; 11 bases agree with TRBD2. Germline V gene data show CDR1 as MNHNS and CDR2 as SASEGT. The V segment lost 1 base and the J segment 0 bases; nucleotides outside the gene matches: 2. The CDR3 length is 16 residues. CDR3 protein: CASSEVAGGSSYEQYF. For the CDR3, the DNA is TGTGCCAGCAGTGAAGTAGCGGGAGGGAGCTCCTACGAGCAGTACTTC.